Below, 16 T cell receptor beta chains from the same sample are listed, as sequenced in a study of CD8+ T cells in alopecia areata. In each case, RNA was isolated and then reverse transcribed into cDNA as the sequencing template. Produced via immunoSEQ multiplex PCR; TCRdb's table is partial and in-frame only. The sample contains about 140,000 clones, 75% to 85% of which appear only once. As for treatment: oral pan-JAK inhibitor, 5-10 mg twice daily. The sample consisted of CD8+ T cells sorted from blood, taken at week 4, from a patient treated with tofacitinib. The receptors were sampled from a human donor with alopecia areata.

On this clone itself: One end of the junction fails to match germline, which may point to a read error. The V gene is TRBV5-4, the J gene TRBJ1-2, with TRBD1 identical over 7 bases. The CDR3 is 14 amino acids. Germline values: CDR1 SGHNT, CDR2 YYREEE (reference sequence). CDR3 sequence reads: CASSQDHRGYGYTF. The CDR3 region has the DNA TGCGCCAGCAGCCAAGATCACAGGGGCTATGGCTACACCTTC.

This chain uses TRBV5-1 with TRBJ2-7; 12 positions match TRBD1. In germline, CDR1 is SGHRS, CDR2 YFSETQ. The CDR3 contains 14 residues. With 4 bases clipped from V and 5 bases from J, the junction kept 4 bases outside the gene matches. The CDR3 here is CASSPGQGADEQYF. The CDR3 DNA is TGCGCCAGCAGCCCGGGACAGGGGGCGGACGAGCAGTACTTC.

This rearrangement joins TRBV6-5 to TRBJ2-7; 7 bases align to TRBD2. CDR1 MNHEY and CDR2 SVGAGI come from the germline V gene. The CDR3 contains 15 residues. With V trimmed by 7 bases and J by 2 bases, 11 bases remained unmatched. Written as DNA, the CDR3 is TGTGCCAGCAAAAAAGGATCTAGCGGCACCTACGAGCAGTACTTC. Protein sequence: CASKKGSSGTYEQYF.

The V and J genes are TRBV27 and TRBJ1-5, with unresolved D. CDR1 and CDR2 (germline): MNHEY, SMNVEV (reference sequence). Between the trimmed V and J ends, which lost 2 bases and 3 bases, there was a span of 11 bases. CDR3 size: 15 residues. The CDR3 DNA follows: TGTGCCAGCAGTTTAGGTGCAGACTACAATCAGCCCCAGCATTTT. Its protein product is CASSLGADYNQPQHF.

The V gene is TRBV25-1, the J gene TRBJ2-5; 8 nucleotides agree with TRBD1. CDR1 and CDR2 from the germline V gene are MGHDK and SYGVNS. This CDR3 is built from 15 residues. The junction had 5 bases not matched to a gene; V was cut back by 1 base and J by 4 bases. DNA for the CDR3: TGTGCCAGCAGTGAATGGGGCAGGGGGCGAGAGACCCAGTACTTC. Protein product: CASSEWGRGRETQYF.

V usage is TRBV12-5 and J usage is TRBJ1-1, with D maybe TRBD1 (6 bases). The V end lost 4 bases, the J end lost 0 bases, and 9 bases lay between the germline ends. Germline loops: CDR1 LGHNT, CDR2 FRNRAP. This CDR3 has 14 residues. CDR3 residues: CASGSGQMNTEAFF. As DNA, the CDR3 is TGTGCTAGTGGTTCCGGACAGATGAACACTGAAGCTTTCTTT.

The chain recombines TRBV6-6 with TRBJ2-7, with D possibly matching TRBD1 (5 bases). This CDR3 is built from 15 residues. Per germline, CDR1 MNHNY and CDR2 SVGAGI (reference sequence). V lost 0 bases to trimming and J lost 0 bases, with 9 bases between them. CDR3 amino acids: CASSYSPGYSYEQYF. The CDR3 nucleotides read TGTGCCAGCAGTTACTCGCCAGGGTACTCCTACGAGCAGTACTTC.

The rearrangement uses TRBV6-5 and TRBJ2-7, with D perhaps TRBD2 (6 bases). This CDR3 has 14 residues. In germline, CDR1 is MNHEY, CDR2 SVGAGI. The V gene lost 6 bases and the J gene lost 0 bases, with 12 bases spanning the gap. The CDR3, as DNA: TGTGCCAGCAGCCACGGGGGTCTCTCCTACGAGCAGTACTTC. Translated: CASSHGGLSYEQYF.

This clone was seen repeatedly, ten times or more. This CDR3 reads CATAFGGGEQYF. The CDR3 coding sequence is TGTGCCACAGCCTTCGGGGGCGGCGAGCAGTACTTC. This rearrangement joins TRBV2 to TRBJ2-7; D tentatively fits TRBD1 or TRBD2 (6 bases each). This CDR3 spans 12 amino acids. CDR1 and CDR2 from the germline V gene are SNHLY and FYNNEI. Between the trimmed V and J ends, which lost 10 bases and 6 bases, there was a span of 16 bases.

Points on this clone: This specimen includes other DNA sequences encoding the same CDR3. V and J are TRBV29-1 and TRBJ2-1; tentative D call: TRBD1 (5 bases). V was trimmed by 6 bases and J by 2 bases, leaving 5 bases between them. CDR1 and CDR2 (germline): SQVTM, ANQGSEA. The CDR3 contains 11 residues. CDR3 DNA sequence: TGCAGCGTGGACACCTACAATGAGCAGTTCTTC. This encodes CSVDTYNEQFF.

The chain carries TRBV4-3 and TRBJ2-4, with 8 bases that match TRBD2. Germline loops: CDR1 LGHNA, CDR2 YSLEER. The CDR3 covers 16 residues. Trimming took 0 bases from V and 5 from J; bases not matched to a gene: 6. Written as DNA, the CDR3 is TGCGCCAGCAGCCAAGATCGGGGGGGACTCGAAAACATTCAGTACTTC. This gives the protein CASSQDRGGLENIQYF.

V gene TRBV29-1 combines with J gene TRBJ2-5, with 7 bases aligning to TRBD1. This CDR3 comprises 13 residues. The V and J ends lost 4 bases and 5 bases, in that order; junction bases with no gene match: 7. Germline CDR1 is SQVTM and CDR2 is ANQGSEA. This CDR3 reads CSVGEQGWETQYF. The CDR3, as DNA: TGCAGCGTTGGAGAACAGGGGTGGGAGACCCAGTACTTC. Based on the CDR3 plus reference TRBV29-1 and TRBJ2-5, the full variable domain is SAVISQKPSRDICQRGTSLTIQCQVDSQVTMMFWYRQQPGQSLTLIATANQGSEATYESGFVIDKFPISRPNLTFSTLTVSNMSPEDSSIYLCSVGEQGWETQYFGPGTRLLVL.

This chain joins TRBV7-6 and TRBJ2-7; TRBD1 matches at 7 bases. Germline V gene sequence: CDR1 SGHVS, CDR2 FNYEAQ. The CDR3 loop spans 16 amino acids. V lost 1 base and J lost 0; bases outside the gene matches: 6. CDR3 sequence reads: CASSLERTGNSYEQYF. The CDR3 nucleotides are TGTGCCAGCAGCTTAGAGCGGACAGGCAACTCCTACGAGCAGTACTTC.

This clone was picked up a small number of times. CDR3 DNA: TGCGCCAGCAGCCAAGTCGTCATGAACACTGAAGCTTTCTTT. Translated, it gives CASSQVVMNTEAFF. V and J are TRBV4-1 and TRBJ1-1; no definite D call. Trimming cost V 1 base and J 0 bases, with 6 bases left between them. Germline values: CDR1 MGHRA, CDR2 YSYEKL. The CDR3 spans 14 residues.

The CDR3 nucleotides read TGCAGCGTTGTTGGGACAGGCTCCTACAATGAGCAGTTCTTC. This translates into CSVVGTGSYNEQFF. The rearrangement joins TRBV29-1 to TRBJ2-1; 8 nucleotides match TRBD1. Germline V gene sequence: CDR1 SQVTM, CDR2 ANQGSEA. The CDR3 has 14 amino acids. V lost 4 bases to trimming and J lost 0 bases; unmatched junction nucleotides: 2.

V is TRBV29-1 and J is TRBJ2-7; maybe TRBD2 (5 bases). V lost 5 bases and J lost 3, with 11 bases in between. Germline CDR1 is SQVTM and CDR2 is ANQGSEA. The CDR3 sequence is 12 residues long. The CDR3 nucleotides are TGCAGCGTTTTTGAGGGTCTCTACGAGCAGTACTTC. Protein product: CSVFEGLYEQYF.